The source of this T cell receptor beta chain is a study of early stage breast cancer tumors. Looking at the study overall: Eight ER+/PR+/HER2- tumors were invasive ductal; a few were invasive lobular. General observations from the study: Tumors had 2 to 3-fold higher T cell density than normal breast.

Here immunoSEQ multiplex PCR was the method, and the copy in TCRdb shows in-frame clones only, minus some. The sample gives more than 7,500 clones, 70% to 75% of which show up once; roughly a sixth is in the top ten. Of note for this clone: Its specificity is unknown.

Trimming shortened V by 5 bases and J by 6 bases, and 17 bases separated the two germline ends. The CDR3 runs to 14 residues. Looked up from germline, CDR1 is SGHNT and CDR2 is YENEEA. Tissue for this sample was collected about 1.8-4.5 cm from the breast tumor. Enough DNA from normal breast tissue often took about 100-300 mg. Sequencing input: normal breast tissue next to the tumor. The chain combines TRBV11-3 with TRBJ2-7; the D gene is possibly TRBD1 (7 bases). The TCR comes from a person in their sixties with breast cancer. CDR3 DNA: TGTGCCAGCAGCCGCGGGACAGCAAATCCCGAGCAGTACTTC. Translation gives CASSRGTANPEQYF. The full variable domain, with the rest looked up from reference TRBV11-3 and TRBJ2-7, is EAGVVQSPRYKIIEKKQPVAFWCNPISGHNTLYWYLQNLGQGPELLIRYENEEAVDDSQLPKDRFSAERLKGVDSTLKIQPAELGDSAVYLCASSRGTANPEQYFGPGTRLTVT.